The rows below give T cell receptor beta chains drawn from one sample of a study of cytomegalovirus exposure and HLA in healthy donors. TCRdb's table, derived via immunoSEQ multiplex PCR, lists solely in-frame clones and lacks some. The table includes about 120,000 clones, around 76% detected once. The sample consisted of PBMCs. The receptors come from a man between 60 and 75 years old in good health and CMV-seropositive. Each CDR3 is given without its conserved first and last residue. Each record gives: clone size, V gene, CDR3 protein. Size tells how often a clone was seen (once, few, many) or the class of an expanded clone, and some rows leave it out.

clone_size: .; v_call: TRBV27; cdr3_aa: ASSLIGLTNNEQF
clone_size: .; v_call: TRBV4-2; cdr3_aa: ASSQGASGGLYEQY
clone_size: .; v_call: TRBV7-9; cdr3_aa: ASSLAPGSGANVLT
clone_size: .; v_call: TRBV5-1; cdr3_aa: ASSVEGSGWNEQF
clone_size: .; v_call: TRBV7-9; cdr3_aa: ASSLGQGVNYGYT
clone_size: .; v_call: TRBV10-1; cdr3_aa: ASSENSEETQY
clone_size: few; v_call: TRBV6-1; cdr3_aa: ASSEAGGSGNTIY
clone_size: .; v_call: TRBV10-3; cdr3_aa: AIRAVGQGRYEQY
clone_size: .; v_call: TRBV5-8; cdr3_aa: ASRLQGAPANEKLF
clone_size: .; v_call: TRBV4-1; cdr3_aa: ASSQGWGGTEAF
clone_size: once; v_call: TRBV6-6; cdr3_aa: ASSSPGETEAF
clone_size: .; v_call: TRBV28; cdr3_aa: ASSSPGGTEAF
clone_size: .; v_call: TRBV27; cdr3_aa: ASSFRDTPAF
clone_size: .; v_call: TRBV6-1; cdr3_aa: ASNRGGPGQPQH
clone_size: .; v_call: TRBV6-1; cdr3_aa: ASMYSNYGYT
clone_size: few; v_call: TRBV19; cdr3_aa: ASSIMQAYSNQPQH
clone_size: .; v_call: TRBV7-9; cdr3_aa: ASSTTGEAGQPQH
clone_size: .; v_call: TRBV6-5; cdr3_aa: ASSYSGLENEQF
clone_size: .; v_call: TRBV19; cdr3_aa: ASSDRVLKYTQY
clone_size: .; v_call: TRBV7-9; cdr3_aa: ASSPQGTSEKLF
clone_size: .; v_call: TRBV11-2; cdr3_aa: AVEGQGFTEAF
clone_size: .; v_call: TRBV30; cdr3_aa: AWSPRGDRAQY
clone_size: .; v_call: TRBV5-4; cdr3_aa: ASSHSDEETQY
clone_size: .; v_call: TRBV7-6; cdr3_aa: ASSPMEGRVSTDTQY
clone_size: .; v_call: TRBV10-1; cdr3_aa: ASQQGVGETQY
clone_size: .; v_call: TRBV6-6; cdr3_aa: ASRRTDDNEQF
clone_size: .; v_call: TRBV9; cdr3_aa: ASSVGGTYEQY
clone_size: .; v_call: TRBV5-1; cdr3_aa: ASRPKLYNEQF
clone_size: .; v_call: TRBV5-1; cdr3_aa: ASSEAGESPLH
clone_size: .; v_call: TRBV5-1; cdr3_aa: ASSNGLAGTDTQY
clone_size: few; v_call: TRBV30; cdr3_aa: AWAGGMGNTIY
clone_size: .; v_call: TRBV19; cdr3_aa: ASSRSGGTGTQY